Each of the 9 T cell receptor beta chains below was sequenced from the same sample in a study of STAT3 mutations in large granular lymphocyte leukemia. These receptors lack a known antigen. Sequencing was performed with immunoSEQ multiplex PCR; in TCRdb, only in-frame clones are kept and a portion is missing. The table shows 30,000 to 40,000 clones, with around 88% occurring only once. General study points: At least one immunodominant TCR beta clonotype appeared in every T-cell large granular lymphocyte leukemia patient.

The source material was peripheral blood mononuclear cells. These receptors were obtained from a man between 60 and 70 years old with T-cell large granular lymphocyte leukemia. Some clones in this sample may be carry-over from other donors' samples.

The chain recombines TRBV6-5 with TRBJ2-7; a possible D gene is TRBD2 (5 bases). Germline V gene lookup returns CDR1 MNHEY and CDR2 SVGAGI. V lost 3 bases and J 2 bases, leaving 8 bases between the germline ends. The CDR3 totals 13 residues. The CDR3, as DNA: TGTGCCAGCAGTTATATGGGAGCCTACGAGCAGTACTTC. It translates to CASSYMGAYEQYF.

This clone was observed a few times. The J gene is TRBJ2-5, the V gene TRBV9; 12 bases map to TRBD2. Germline trimming cut 1 base from V and 5 bases from J; bases unmatched to any gene: 12. Germline V gene lookup returns CDR1 SGDLS and CDR2 YYNGEE. The CDR3 runs to 18 residues. The CDR3 DNA sequence: TGTGCCAGCAGCGTATTCCCGGCTAGCGGGAGGGTAGATGAGACCCAGTACTTC. Translating gives CASSVFPASGRVDETQYF.

J is TRBJ2-5 and V is TRBV29-1; D is ambiguous. The CDR3 sequence is 12 residues long. Germline lookup yields CDR1 SQVTM and CDR2 ANQGSEA. V lost 4 bases and J lost 1, with 7 bases in between. The CDR3 is CSVVGGQETQYF. CDR3 nucleotides: TGCAGCGTTGTTGGCGGCCAAGAGACCCAGTACTTC.

V and J are TRBV7-9 and TRBJ1-4, with D maybe TRBD1 (6 bases). The V end lost 0 bases, the J end lost 7 bases, and 9 bases lay between the germline ends. This CDR3 has 14 residues. Germline V gene lookup returns CDR1 SEHNR and CDR2 FQNEAQ (reference sequence). The CDR3 DNA is TGTGCCAGCAGCTTAGCACAGGGAGGTGAAAAACTGTTTTTT. Its protein is CASSLAQGGEKLFF. Filled out from reference TRBV7-9 and TRBJ1-4, the complete variable domain reads DTGVSQNPRHKITKRGQNVTFRCDPISEHNRLYWYRQTLGQGPEFLTYFQNEAQLEKSRLLSDRFSAERPKGSFSTLEIQRTEQGDSAMYLCASSLAQGGEKLFFGSGTQLSVL.

The chain has TRBV2 and TRBJ2-7; D perhaps matches TRBD2 (5 bases). Deletions cut 7 bases from V and 5 bases from J, with 15 bases between. The CDR3 is made up of 13 amino acids. Germline V lookup: CDR1 SNHLY, CDR2 FYNNEI. CDR3 loop: CASTLINGDEQYF. CDR3 nucleotide sequence: TGTGCCAGCACGCTGATAAACGGGGACGAGCAGTACTTC.

This rearrangement joins TRBV28 to TRBJ1-1, with D hard to call. The CDR3 has 14 amino acids. The V end was cut by 3 bases, the J end by 1 base, with 9 bases between. CDR1 is MDHEN and CDR2 is SYDVKM in the germline V gene. The DNA for the CDR3 is TGTGCCAGCAGTTTGGTCACGGCGAACACTGAAGCTTTCTTT. Translation: CASSLVTANTEAFF.

This chain connects TRBV9 to TRBJ1-1, with a possible D match to TRBD1 (5 bases). Germline V gene data show CDR1 as SGDLS and CDR2 as YYNGEE. The V end lost 4 bases, the J end lost 5 bases, and 18 bases lay between the germline ends. The CDR3 has 15 residues. CDR3 in DNA: TGTGCCAGCAGCCCGACCCTTGGGACCGGGACTGAAGCTTTCTTT. The encoded protein is CASSPTLGTGTEAFF.

This clone was picked up one time. This rearrangement joins TRBV14 to TRBJ1-5; no clear D. Germline V gene lookup returns CDR1 SGHDN and CDR2 FVKESK. V was clipped by 3 bases and J by 5 bases, with 8 bases between them. The CDR3 totals 13 residues. For the CDR3, the DNA is TGTGCCAGCAGCCAGCAGTGGGATCAGCCCCAGCATTTT. It yields the protein CASSQQWDQPQHF.

The chain joins TRBV5-1 to TRBJ2-7, with 7 bases lining up with TRBD2. The germline gives CDR1 SGHRS, CDR2 YFSETQ. After removal of 2 bases from V and 5 bases from J, the junction contained 7 bases not matched to a gene. The CDR3 is 14 amino acids. The CDR3 is CASSFASGWNEQYF. The CDR3 bases are TGCGCCAGCAGCTTTGCTAGCGGCTGGAACGAGCAGTACTTC.